This TCR beta chain was obtained from a study of spatial heterogeneity in lung cancer. Study-wide context: In raw reads, more than 9.5 appearances on average were recorded for each unique TCR and UMI combination.

The length of the CDR3 is 14 residues. V lost 0 bases and J lost 5, with 9 bases in between. Germline V gene lookup returns CDR1 SGHNT and CDR2 YYREEE (reference sequence). Each TCR cDNA molecule bore a unique molecular identifier. TCRdb reprocessed the 5' RACE reads via MiXCR and lists one record per CDR3 protein. The sample contains 7,000 or so distinct CDR3 sequences, less than 6% of which appear only once. This clonotype is medium-sized (0.01 to 0.1%) in the sample. Time point of the sample: sample taken at primary tumor resection. No cells were sorted before sequencing. The whole RNA sequenced was extracted from tumor, nontumor lung or frozen PBMC. There were roughly 78 donors, all of them untreated patients with early-stage non-small cell lung cancer.

The V and J genes are TRBV5-4 and TRBJ2-1, with D perhaps TRBD2 (6 bases). The TCR sequence derives from a female donor with early-stage non-small cell lung cancer. Source: normal lung tissue next to the tumor, taken at surgery. The CDR3 loop is CASSLVPSDNEQFF. DNA for the CDR3: TGTGCCAGCAGCTTGGTGCCTAGCGACAATGAGCAGTTCTTC. The variable domain in full, with the rest retrieved from reference TRBV5-4 and TRBJ2-1, is ETGVTQSPTHLIKTRGQQVTLRCSSQSGHNTVSWYQQALGQGPQFIFQYYREEENGRGNFPPRFSGLQFPNYSSELNVNALELDDSALYLCASSLVPSDNEQFFGPGTRLTVL.